A single sample gave rise to the 19 T cell receptor beta chains below, sequenced in a study of T-cell reconstitution after alpha-beta-depleted transplantation in children. Unique molecular identifiers were incorporated when the TCRbeta library was constructed. Using its own MiXCR run on the PCR reads, TCRdb lists one record per CDR3 protein. The sample lists roughly 350,000 distinct CDR3 sequences, about 9.3% seen once, with 2% to 3% in the top ten. Sample: PBMCs from the stem cell graft donor, taken from the stem cell graft. The receptors come from a human donor who donated a stem cell graft to a child with acute lymphoblastic leukemia.

The table lists this clonotype with many counts. The chain uses TRBV5-1 and TRBJ1-1; 8 bases match TRBD1. The germline V gene encodes CDR1 SGHRS and CDR2 YFSETQ. This CDR3 contains 15 residues. Unmatched junction bases numbered 7, after V lost 4 bases and J lost 2 bases. The CDR3 sequence: CASSPDGQGNTEAFF. CDR3 in DNA: TGCGCCAGCAGCCCGGACGGACAGGGAAACACTGAAGCTTTCTTT.

The CDR3 DNA reads TGTGCCAGCAGGCCGGGGGTCTCTGGAAACACCATATATTTT. Amino acids: CASRPGVSGNTIYF. The chain links TRBV27 to TRBJ1-3, with TRBD1 as a possible D gene (5 bases). CDR1 and CDR2 from the germline V gene are MNHEY and SMNVEV (reference sequence). The length of the CDR3 is 14 residues. The V gene lost 6 bases and the J gene lost 0 bases, with 9 bases spanning the gap.

A few counts support this clonotype. The V call is TRBV12-3 or TRBV12-4, the J call TRBJ2-2; 13 positions match TRBD2. The V and J ends lost 5 bases and 7 bases, in that order; junction bases with no gene match: 4. The CDR3 extends over 15 amino acids. DNA of the CDR3: TGTGCCAGCAGTAGGACTAGCGGGAGTGTCGGGGAGCTGTTTTTT. This sequence encodes CASSRTSGSVGELFF.

This clonotype came up a few times. The chain recombines TRBV4-1 with TRBJ1-2; 7 nucleotides line up with TRBD1. CDR1 MGHRA and CDR2 YSYEKL come from the germline V gene. The CDR3 consists of 16 residues. Trimming at V came to 0 bases and at J to 4 bases, leaving 8 bases not matched to a gene. CDR3 coding DNA: TGCGCCAGCAGCCAAGACCAACAGGGGAACGGCTATGGCTACACCTTC. Encoded protein: CASSQDQQGNGYGYTF.

Only a few counts were recorded for this clonotype. The chain has TRBV20-1 and TRBJ2-1; no clear D gene. This CDR3 spans 18 amino acids. Deletions cut 2 bases from V and 6 bases from J, with 26 bases between. CDR1 and CDR2 (germline): DFQATT, SNEGSKA (reference sequence). CDR3 amino acids: CSARLESGGYGPGNEQFF. In nucleotides, the CDR3 is TGCAGTGCTAGACTAGAATCCGGCGGCTACGGACCTGGCAATGAGCAGTTCTTC.

Only a few counts were recorded for this clonotype. The rearrangement joins TRBV5-1 to TRBJ2-1; TRBD2 agrees at 8 bases. This CDR3 has 15 amino acids. J gave up 12 bases and V 0 bases, and 11 bases lay outside the gene matches. Looked up from germline, CDR1 is SGHRS and CDR2 is YFSETQ. CDR3 DNA: TGCGCCAGCAGCTTGGCAACGGGAGGGCCCAACCCGCAGTTCTTC. This gives the protein CASSLATGGPNPQFF.

This clonotype was detected a few times. The CDR3 DNA is TGTGCCAGCAGCTTATTCGGGTGGGGGTTGAGAGAGACAGATACGCAGTATTTT. This encodes CASSLFGWGLRETDTQYF. The chain uses TRBV11-2 and TRBJ2-3; D might be TRBD1 or TRBD2, each matching 5 bases. Trimming removed 2 bases from V and 3 bases from J, with 21 bases in between. CDR3 length: 18 amino acids. The germline V gene has CDR1 SGHAT and CDR2 FQNNGV.

This clonotype was detected ten times or more. The chain links TRBV30 to TRBJ2-2, with D uncertain. The germline V gene encodes CDR1 GTSNPN and CDR2 SVGIG (reference sequence). V dropped 1 base and J dropped 6 bases, with 12 bases sitting between them. CDR3 size: 14 residues. CDR3 sequence (DNA): TGTGCCTGGAGTGGGGGTTTATCGTCCGGGGAGCTGTTTTTT. Its protein is CAWSGGLSSGELFF.

This chain joins TRBV11-3 and TRBJ1-5; TRBD1 might be the D (5 bases). The CDR3 contains 16 residues. CDR1 SGHNT and CDR2 YENEEA come from the germline V gene. Trimming removed 6 bases from V and 8 bases from J, with 23 bases in between. The CDR3 loop reads CASSQKRGRLVEPQHF. The CDR3 DNA follows: TGTGCCAGCAGTCAGAAAAGGGGCAGGTTGGTCGAGCCCCAGCATTTT.

This clonotype was observed once. The chain has TRBV5-1 and TRBJ2-2; TRBD2 might be the D (7 bases). Trimming removed 5 bases at V and 1 base at J, with 12 bases between. The CDR3 has 15 residues. The germline gives CDR1 SGHRS, CDR2 YFSETQ. The CDR3 sequence is CASRQAGQNTGELFF. DNA of the CDR3: TGCGCCAGCAGACAAGCGGGACAGAACACCGGGGAGCTGTTTTTT.

The chain links TRBV9 to TRBJ2-3; D uncertain. Per germline, CDR1 SGDLS and CDR2 YYNGEE. Trimming stripped 0 bases from V and 1 base from J, with 6 bases between. This CDR3 contains 14 residues. The CDR3 protein is CASSVAGRTDTQYF. CDR3 DNA: TGTGCCAGCAGCGTAGCCGGGCGCACAGATACGCAGTATTTT.

The genes are TRBV27 and TRBJ2-7, with D possibly TRBD1 on 6 matching bases. CDR1 and CDR2 (germline): MNHEY, SMNVEV (reference sequence). Trimming stripped 3 bases from V and 0 bases from J, with 15 bases between. The CDR3 runs 16 residues. CDR3 sequence reads: CASSFGHRVGSYEQYF. In DNA form, the CDR3 reads TGTGCCAGCAGTTTCGGGCACAGGGTAGGCTCCTACGAGCAGTACTTC.

The V and J genes are TRBV29-1 and TRBJ2-6; D is perhaps TRBD2 (6 bases). This CDR3 spans 14 amino acids. In germline, CDR1 is SQVTM, CDR2 ANQGSEA. V was trimmed by 1 base and J by 2 bases, leaving 6 bases between them. CDR3: CSVEGGAGANVLTF. The CDR3 nucleotides are TGCAGCGTTGAAGGGGGGGCTGGGGCCAACGTCCTGACTTTC.

The chain uses TRBV30 and TRBJ2-7; 9 nucleotides match TRBD1. The trim removed 8 bases at V and 4 bases at J, leaving 9 bases unmatched. This CDR3 has 13 amino acids. Per germline, CDR1 GTSNPN and CDR2 SVGIG (reference sequence). This CDR3 is CAGGQGFGYEQYF. CDR3 nucleotides: TGTGCCGGGGGACAGGGTTTTGGATACGAGCAGTACTTC.

A few counts support this clonotype. The V gene is TRBV5-1, the J gene TRBJ2-7; the match to TRBD1 covers 7 bases. The CDR3 is made up of 13 amino acids. Trimming took 1 base from V and 5 from J; bases not matched to a gene: 3. Germline CDR1 reads SGHRS; CDR2 reads YFSETQ. The DNA of the CDR3 is TGCGCCAGCAGCTTGACAGGGGTCCACGAGCAGTACTTC. The encoded protein is CASSLTGVHEQYF.

This clonotype showed up just a few times. The gene calls are TRBV7-9 and TRBJ2-3; D tentatively fits TRBD1 or TRBD2 (5 bases each). CDR3 length equals 13 residues. Trimming cost V 0 bases and J 8 bases, with 9 bases left between them. Germline lookup yields CDR1 SEHNR and CDR2 FQNEAQ (reference sequence). The CDR3 bases are TGTGCCAGCAGCTTAGCTGGGGGAGCTACGCAGTATTTT. This gives the protein CASSLAGGATQYF.

This clonotype was seen a handful of times. V gene TRBV4-2 combines with J gene TRBJ2-3; 8 bases map to TRBD2. The V segment lost 2 bases and the J segment 2 bases; nucleotides outside the gene matches: 6. Looked up from germline, CDR1 is LGHNA and CDR2 is YNFKEQ. This CDR3 contains 16 residues. CDR3 loop: CASSQTSGLDTDTQYF. CDR3 in DNA: TGTGCCAGCAGCCAAACTAGCGGCCTAGACACAGATACGCAGTATTTT.

This clonotype was counted only a few times. V is TRBV6-2 or TRBV6-3 and J is TRBJ2-3, with TRBD2 identical over 8 bases. The CDR3 length is 15 residues. Trimming took 10 bases from V and 2 from J; bases not matched to a gene: 11. Germline assignment: CDR1 MNHEY and CDR2 SVGEGT. The CDR3, as DNA: TGTGCCACCACGCGGGTAGCGGGGATCACAGATACGCAGTATTTT. This codes for CATTRVAGITDTQYF.

A few counts support this clonotype. The chain recombines TRBV11-3 with TRBJ2-1, with 7 bases matching TRBD2. This CDR3 spans 14 amino acids. V shed 3 bases and J 9 bases; nucleotides not matched to a gene: 8. The V gene's germline CDR1 is SGHNT and CDR2 YENEEA. The CDR3 nucleotides read TGTGCCAGCAGCTTGACTAGCCGGTTGGGTGAGCAGTTCTTC. Its protein is CASSLTSRLGEQFF.